This T cell receptor (beta chain) was found in a study of tumor and adjacent non-tumor tissue in lung cancer. This sample's RNA came from whole unsorted tissue. The normal lung tissue was taken more than 3 cm from the tumor edge. TCRbeta libraries were built with three rounds of nested PCR, modified from ARM-PCR. MiXCR, run by TCRdb on the multiplex PCR reads, gives a single entry per CDR3 protein. The sample yields 75,000 to 80,000 distinct CDR3 sequences, 76% seen once. CDR1 SGHAT and CDR2 FQNNGV come from the germline V gene. The CDR3 length is 16 residues. The V end was cut by 1 base, the J end by 6 bases, with 16 bases between.

V and J are TRBV11-2 and TRBJ2-1; unclear D gene. Sequenced material: distant non-tumor lung tissue. The origin of this receptor is a man in his 70s with non-small cell lung cancer. In nucleotides, the CDR3 is TGTGCCAGCAGCTTAGTCCGGGTGGCGGTTTTCAATGAGCAGTTCTTC. It is translated as CASSLVRVAVFNEQFF.